Following are 10 T cell receptor beta chains from one sample sequenced in a study of shared clonotypes between healthy human individuals. Some clones are missing from TCRdb's copy, which holds only in-frame ones; the method was immunoSEQ multiplex PCR. The data hold some 900,000 clones, with about three quarters observed a single time. Sequencing used memory CD4+ T cells sorted from blood. The sample's subset: CD45RA-negative fraction. The receptors were gathered from a man younger than 35 in good health.

The chain links TRBV11-2 to TRBJ2-7; tentatively, D is TRBD1 or TRBD2 (5 bases each). Germline V gives CDR1 SGHAT, CDR2 FQNNGV. The CDR3 runs to 16 residues. Trimming stripped 0 bases from V and 2 bases from J, with 14 bases between. CDR3 in amino acids: CASSLDSGRNTYEQYF. CDR3 coding DNA: TGTGCCAGCAGCTTAGACTCGGGGCGGAATACCTACGAGCAGTACTTC. Full variable domain (missing parts from reference TRBV11-2 and TRBJ2-7): EAGVAQSPRYKIIEKRQSVAFWCNPISGHATLYWYQQILGQGPKLLIQFQNNGVVDDSQLPKDRFSAERLKGVDSTLKIQPAKLEDSAVYLCASSLDSGRNTYEQYFGPGTRLTVT.

As for this clone: Mismatch with germline at one junction end may stem from a read error. The V gene is TRBV2, the J gene TRBJ2-7; 15 nucleotides match TRBD2. CDR1 and CDR2 (germline): SNHLY, FYNNEI. The CDR3 is made up of 16 amino acids. The CDR3 region is CVSGDRTSGRVGEQYF. CDR3 nucleotides: TGTGTCAGCGGGGACCGGACTAGCGGGAGGGTTGGCGAGCAGTACTTC.

This clone occurred once. The CDR3 nucleotides are TGTGCCAGCAGCGCACCGGGACAGGTGGGCACTGAAGCTTTCTTT. This codes for CASSAPGQVGTEAFF. The chain couples TRBV9 to TRBJ1-1; TRBD1 matches at 8 bases. V lost 3 bases to trimming and J lost 4 bases; unmatched junction nucleotides: 8. The CDR3 covers 15 residues. Germline V gene lookup returns CDR1 SGDLS and CDR2 YYNGEE.

The rearrangement links TRBV29-1 to TRBJ2-7, with a possible D match to TRBD2 (7 bases). CDR3 size: 14 residues. The V and J ends lost 6 bases and 4 bases respectively, with 19 bases between them. Germline V gene lookup returns CDR1 SQVTM and CDR2 ANQGSEA. The CDR3 sequence: CSVSGGGRGYEQYF. DNA of the CDR3: TGCAGCGTCTCTGGGGGGGGGCGCGGGTACGAGCAGTACTTC.

The chain joins TRBV5-8 to TRBJ2-6; D is unresolved. With 2 bases removed from V and 4 bases from J, the gap between germline ends came to 7 bases. The CDR3 has 14 amino acids. Germline V gene data show CDR1 as SGHTS and CDR2 as YDEGEE. The CDR3 sequence: CASSFYSGANVLTF. For the CDR3, the DNA is TGTGCCAGCAGCTTTTACTCCGGGGCCAACGTCCTGACTTTC. Using reference TRBV5-8 and TRBJ2-6 for the parts outside the CDR3, the full variable domain is EAGVTQSPTHLIKTRGQQATLRCSPISGHTSVYWYQQALGLGLQFLLWYDEGEERNRGNFPPRFSGRQFPNYSSELNVNALELEDSALYLCASSFYSGANVLTFGAGSRLTVL.

The chain couples TRBV28 to TRBJ1-1, with TRBD1 identical over 10 bases. CDR1 and CDR2 from the germline V gene are MDHEN and SYDVKM. After removal of 6 bases from V and 4 bases from J, the junction contained 11 bases not matched to a gene. The CDR3 is made up of 16 amino acids. The CDR3 loop reads CASRSGQGPVGTEAFF. The CDR3 DNA sequence: TGTGCCAGCAGATCGGGACAGGGGCCCGTTGGCACTGAAGCTTTCTTT.

The CDR3 DNA follows: TGCGCCAGCAAAGTCGACAGGTCCTCTGGAAACACCATATATTTT. It translates to CASKVDRSSGNTIYF. The V call is TRBV4-3, the J call TRBJ1-3, with a tentative D call TRBD1 (6 bases). The germline gives CDR1 LGHNA, CDR2 YSLEER. The CDR3 totals 15 residues. Trimming took off 7 bases at V and 0 bases at J, with 13 bases between the two ends.

This rearrangement joins TRBV9 to TRBJ1-6; D uncertain. Germline lookup yields CDR1 SGDLS and CDR2 YYNGEE. The CDR3 covers 14 residues. Trimming cost V 0 bases and J 10 bases, with 11 bases left between them. The CDR3 loop reads CASSVEGFLSPLHF. For the CDR3, the DNA is TGTGCCAGCAGCGTAGAAGGGTTTTTATCACCCCTCCACTTT. Full variable domain (outside the CDR3, taken from reference TRBV9 and TRBJ1-6): DSGVTQTPKHLITATGQRVTLRCSPRSGDLSVYWYQQSLDQGLQFLIQYYNGEERAKGNILERFSAQQFPDLHSELNLSSLELGDSALYFCASSVEGFLSPLHFGNGTRLTVT.

The chain joins TRBV5-4 to TRBJ1-2, with D unclear. CDR1 is SGHNT and CDR2 is YYREEE in the germline V gene (reference sequence). There are 13 residues in the CDR3. V lost 4 bases and J lost 0, with 7 bases in between. CDR3 nucleotides: TGTGCCAGCAGCCGGGGTACTAACTATGGCTACACCTTC. This encodes CASSRGTNYGYTF.

The genes are TRBV6-5 and TRBJ2-7; D may match TRBD1 or TRBD2 (6 bases each). Germline V lookup: CDR1 MNHEY, CDR2 SVGAGI. The CDR3 spans 16 residues. V lost 0 bases, J lost 4 bases, and 16 bases lay in between. The CDR3 region is CASSYSNAGAGYEQYF. The CDR3 nucleotides are TGTGCCAGCAGTTACTCGAACGCAGGGGCGGGATACGAGCAGTACTTC.